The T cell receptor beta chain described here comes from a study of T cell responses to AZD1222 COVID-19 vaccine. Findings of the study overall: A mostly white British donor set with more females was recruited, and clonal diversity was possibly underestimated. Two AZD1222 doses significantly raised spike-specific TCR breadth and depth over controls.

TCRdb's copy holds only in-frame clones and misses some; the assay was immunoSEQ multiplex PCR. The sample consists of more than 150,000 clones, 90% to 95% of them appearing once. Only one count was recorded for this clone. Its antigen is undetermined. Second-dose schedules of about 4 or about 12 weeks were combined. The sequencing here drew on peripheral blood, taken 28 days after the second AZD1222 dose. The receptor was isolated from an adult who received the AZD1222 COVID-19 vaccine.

In nucleotides, the CDR3 is TGCGCCAGCAGCTTGGAGCGGGGGTCTGAGCAGTTCTTC. This sequence encodes CASSLERGSEQFF. The V gene is TRBV5-1, the J gene TRBJ2-1; 8 bases are a match to TRBD2. Trimming took 0 bases from V and 9 from J; bases not matched to a gene: 2. The CDR3 contains 13 residues. Germline-derived CDR1 and CDR2 are SGHRS and YFSETQ.